This T cell receptor beta chain was sequenced during a study of cytomegalovirus exposure and HLA in healthy donors. CDR3 length equals 12 residues. CDR1 is LNHNV and CDR2 is YYDKDF in the germline V gene (reference sequence). V shed 5 bases, J shed 7 bases, and the junction held 0 bases outside the gene matches. PCR primers comprised 60 Vbeta and 13 Jbeta primers. Measured with immunoSEQ multiplex PCR; TCRdb has only the in-frame clones, and not every one. The table shows about 200,000 clones, with roughly 84% occurring only once. This clone was counted a few times. The TCR was taken from a girl under 18 in good health and CMV-seronegative. Sequenced input: PBMCs. The chain employs TRBV15 and TRBJ2-2, with 8 bases identical to TRBD1. The CDR3 bases are TGTGCCACCAGCGACAGGGGCGGGGAGCTGTTTTTT. As protein: CATSDRGGELFF.